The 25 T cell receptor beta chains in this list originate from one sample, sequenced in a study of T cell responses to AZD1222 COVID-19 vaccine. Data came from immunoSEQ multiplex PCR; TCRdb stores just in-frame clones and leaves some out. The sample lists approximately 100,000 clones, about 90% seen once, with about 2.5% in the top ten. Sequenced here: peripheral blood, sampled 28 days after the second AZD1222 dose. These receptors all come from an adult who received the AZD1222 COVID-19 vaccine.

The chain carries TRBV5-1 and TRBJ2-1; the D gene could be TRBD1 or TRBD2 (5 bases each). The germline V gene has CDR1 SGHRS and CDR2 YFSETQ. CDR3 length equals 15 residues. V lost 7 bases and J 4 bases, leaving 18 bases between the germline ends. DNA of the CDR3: TGCGCCAGCCGCGGCGCGAGGGGCAGGTACAATGAGCAGTTCTTC. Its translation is CASRGARGRYNEQFF.

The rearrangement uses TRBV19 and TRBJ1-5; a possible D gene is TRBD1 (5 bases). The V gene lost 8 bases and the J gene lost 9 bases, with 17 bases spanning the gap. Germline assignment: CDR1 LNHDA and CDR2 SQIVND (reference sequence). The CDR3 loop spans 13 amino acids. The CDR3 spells CASGATGIRPQHF. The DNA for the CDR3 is TGTGCCAGTGGGGCCACCGGGATTCGGCCCCAGCATTTT.

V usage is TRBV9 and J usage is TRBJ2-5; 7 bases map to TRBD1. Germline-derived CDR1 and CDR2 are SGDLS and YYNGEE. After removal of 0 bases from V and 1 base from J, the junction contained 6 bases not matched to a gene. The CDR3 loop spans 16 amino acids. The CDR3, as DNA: TGTGCCAGCAGCGTAGGACAGGGAAAGTTCCAAGAGACCCAGTACTTC. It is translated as CASSVGQGKFQETQYF.

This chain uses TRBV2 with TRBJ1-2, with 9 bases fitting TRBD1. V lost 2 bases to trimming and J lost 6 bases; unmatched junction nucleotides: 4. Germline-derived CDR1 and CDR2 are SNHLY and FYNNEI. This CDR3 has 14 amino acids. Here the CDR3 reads CASSENRGRDGYTF. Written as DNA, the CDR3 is TGTGCCAGCAGTGAAAACAGGGGGCGGGATGGCTACACCTTC. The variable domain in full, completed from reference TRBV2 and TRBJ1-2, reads EPEVTQTPSHQVTQMGQEVILRCVPISNHLYFYWYRQILGQKVEFLVSFYNNEISEKSEIFDDQFSVERPDGSNFTLKIRSTKLEDSAMYFCASSENRGRDGYTFGSGTRLTVV.

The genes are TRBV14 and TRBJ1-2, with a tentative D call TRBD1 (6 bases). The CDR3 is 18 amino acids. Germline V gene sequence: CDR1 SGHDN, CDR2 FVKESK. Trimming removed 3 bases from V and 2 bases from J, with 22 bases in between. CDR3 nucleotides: TGTGCCAGCAGCCATCACTCGGCAGGGGTGGGTTTGAACTATGGCTACACCTTC. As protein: CASSHHSAGVGLNYGYTF. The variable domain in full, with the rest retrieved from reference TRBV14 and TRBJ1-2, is EAGVTQFPSHSVIEKGQTVTLRCDPISGHDNLYWYRRVMGKEIKFLLHFVKESKQDESGMPNNRFLAERTGGTYSTLKVQPAELEDSGVYFCASSHHSAGVGLNYGYTFGSGTRLTVV.

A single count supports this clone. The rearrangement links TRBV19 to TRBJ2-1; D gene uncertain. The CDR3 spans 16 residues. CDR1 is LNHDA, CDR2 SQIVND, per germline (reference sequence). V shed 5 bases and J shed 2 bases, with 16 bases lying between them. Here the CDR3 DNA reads TGTGCCAGTAGTGATTTTGCCGGAGTCCCCTACAATGAGCAGTTCTTC. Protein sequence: CASSDFAGVPYNEQFF.

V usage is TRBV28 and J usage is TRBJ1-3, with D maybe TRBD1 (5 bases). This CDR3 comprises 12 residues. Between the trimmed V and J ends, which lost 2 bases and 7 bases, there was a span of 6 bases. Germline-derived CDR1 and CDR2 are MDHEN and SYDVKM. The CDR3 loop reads CASSLRDNTIYF. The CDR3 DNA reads TGTGCCAGCAGTTTAAGGGACAACACCATATATTTT.

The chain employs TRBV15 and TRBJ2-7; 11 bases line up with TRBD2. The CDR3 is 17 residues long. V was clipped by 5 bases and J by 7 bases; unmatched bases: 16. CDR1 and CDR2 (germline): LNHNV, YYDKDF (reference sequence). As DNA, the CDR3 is TGTGCCACCAGCTCCCCCGTGGATCCTAGCGGGAGGAGAGAGCAGTACTTC. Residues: CATSSPVDPSGRREQYF.

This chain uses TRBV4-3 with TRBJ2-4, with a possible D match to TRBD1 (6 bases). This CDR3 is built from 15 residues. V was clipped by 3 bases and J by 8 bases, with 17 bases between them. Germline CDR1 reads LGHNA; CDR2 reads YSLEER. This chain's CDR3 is CASSHWDNRKDIQYF. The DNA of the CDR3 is TGCGCCAGCAGCCACTGGGACAATAGGAAGGACATTCAGTACTTC.

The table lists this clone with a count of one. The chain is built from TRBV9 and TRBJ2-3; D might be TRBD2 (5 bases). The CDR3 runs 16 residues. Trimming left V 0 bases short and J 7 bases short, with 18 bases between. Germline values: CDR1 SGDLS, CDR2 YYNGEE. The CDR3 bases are TGTGCCAGCAGCGTAGCGGCCTGGACTCCGGGGTATACGCAGTATTTT. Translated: CASSVAAWTPGYTQYF.

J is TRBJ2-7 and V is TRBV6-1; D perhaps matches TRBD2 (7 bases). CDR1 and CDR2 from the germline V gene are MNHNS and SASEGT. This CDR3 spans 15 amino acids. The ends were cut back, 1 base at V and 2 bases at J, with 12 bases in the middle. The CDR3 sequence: CASSEVGGAAYEQYF. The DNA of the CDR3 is TGTGCCAGCAGTGAAGTAGGGGGGGCAGCCTACGAGCAGTACTTC.

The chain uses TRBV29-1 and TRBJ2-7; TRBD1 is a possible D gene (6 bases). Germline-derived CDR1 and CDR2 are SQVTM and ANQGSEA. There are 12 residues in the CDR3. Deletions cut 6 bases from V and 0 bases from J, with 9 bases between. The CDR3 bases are TGCAGCGTCCGGGACAACTCCTACGAGCAGTACTTC. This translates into CSVRDNSYEQYF.

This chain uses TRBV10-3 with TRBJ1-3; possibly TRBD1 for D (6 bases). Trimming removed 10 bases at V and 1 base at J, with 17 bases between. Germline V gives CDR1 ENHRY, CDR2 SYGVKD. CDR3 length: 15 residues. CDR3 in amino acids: CATSRGQESGNTIYF. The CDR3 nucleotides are TGTGCCACAAGCCGGGGGCAGGAGTCTGGAAACACCATATATTTT.

The CDR3 DNA reads TGTGCCAGTCACCCCCCGACAGGGGCAACCCTCCACTTT. Translation gives CASHPPTGATLHF. This chain joins TRBV28 and TRBJ1-6; TRBD1 matches at 8 bases. CDR3 length: 13 amino acids. Germline V gives CDR1 MDHEN, CDR2 SYDVKM. The trim removed 9 bases at V and 14 bases at J, leaving 12 bases unmatched.

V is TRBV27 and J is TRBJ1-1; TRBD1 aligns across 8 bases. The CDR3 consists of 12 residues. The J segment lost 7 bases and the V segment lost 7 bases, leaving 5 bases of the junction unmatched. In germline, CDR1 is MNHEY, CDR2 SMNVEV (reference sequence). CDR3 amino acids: CASTTGGSEAFF. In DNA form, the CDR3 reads TGTGCCAGCACCACAGGGGGAAGTGAAGCTTTCTTT.

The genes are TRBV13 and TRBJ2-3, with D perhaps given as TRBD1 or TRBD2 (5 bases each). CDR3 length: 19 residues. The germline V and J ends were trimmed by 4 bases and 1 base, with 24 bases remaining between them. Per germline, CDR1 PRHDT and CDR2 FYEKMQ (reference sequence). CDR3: CASSSRLTDWGSGTDTQYF. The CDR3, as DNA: TGTGCCAGCAGCTCCCGATTGACGGATTGGGGGAGCGGCACAGATACGCAGTATTTT.

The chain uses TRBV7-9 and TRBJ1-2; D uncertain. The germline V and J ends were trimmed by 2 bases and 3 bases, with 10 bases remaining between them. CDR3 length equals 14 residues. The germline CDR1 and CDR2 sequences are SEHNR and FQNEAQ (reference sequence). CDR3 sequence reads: CASSLIGSYYGYTF. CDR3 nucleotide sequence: TGTGCCAGCAGCTTAATCGGCAGCTACTATGGCTACACCTTC. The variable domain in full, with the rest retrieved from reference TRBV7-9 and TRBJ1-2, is DTGVSQNPRHKITKRGQNVTFRCDPISEHNRLYWYRQTLGQGPEFLTYFQNEAQLEKSRLLSDRFSAERPKGSFSTLEIQRTEQGDSAMYLCASSLIGSYYGYTFGSGTRLTVV.

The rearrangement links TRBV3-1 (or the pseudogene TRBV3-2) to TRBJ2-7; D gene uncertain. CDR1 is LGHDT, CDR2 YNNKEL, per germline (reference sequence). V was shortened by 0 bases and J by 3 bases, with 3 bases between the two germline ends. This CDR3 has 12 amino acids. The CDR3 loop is CASSQDYYEQYF. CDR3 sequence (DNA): TGTGCCAGCAGCCAAGATTACTACGAGCAGTACTTC.

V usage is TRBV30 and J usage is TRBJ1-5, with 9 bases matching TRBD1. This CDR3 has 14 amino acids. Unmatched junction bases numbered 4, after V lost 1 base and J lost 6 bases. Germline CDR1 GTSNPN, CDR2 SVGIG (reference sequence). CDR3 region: CAWSEGQGGQPQHF. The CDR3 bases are TGTGCCTGGAGTGAGGGACAGGGCGGTCAGCCCCAGCATTTT. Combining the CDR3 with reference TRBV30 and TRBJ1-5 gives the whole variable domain SQTIHQWPATLVQPVGSPLSLECTVEGTSNPNLYWYRQAAGRGLQLLFYSVGIGQISSEVPQNLSASRPQDRQFILSSKKLLLSDSGFYLCAWSEGQGGQPQHFGDGTRLSIL.

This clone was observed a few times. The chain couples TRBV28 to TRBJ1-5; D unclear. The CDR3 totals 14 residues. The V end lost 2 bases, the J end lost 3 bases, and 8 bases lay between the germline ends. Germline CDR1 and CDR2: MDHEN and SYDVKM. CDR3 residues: CASSLAVDNQPQHF. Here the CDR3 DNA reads TGTGCCAGCAGTTTAGCAGTGGACAATCAGCCCCAGCATTTT.

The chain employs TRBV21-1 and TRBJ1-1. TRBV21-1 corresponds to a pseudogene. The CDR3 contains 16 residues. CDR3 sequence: CASSKALGRVNTEAFF. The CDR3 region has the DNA TGTGCCAGCAGCAAAGCGCTAGGGAGGGTGAACACTGAAGCTTTCTTT.

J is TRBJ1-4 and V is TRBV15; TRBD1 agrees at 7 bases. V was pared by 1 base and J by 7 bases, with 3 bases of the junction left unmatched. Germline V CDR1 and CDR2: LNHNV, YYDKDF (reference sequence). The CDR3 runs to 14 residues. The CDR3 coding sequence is TGTGCCACCAGCAGAGGACAGGGCGCTGAAAAACTGTTTTTT. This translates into CATSRGQGAEKLFF.

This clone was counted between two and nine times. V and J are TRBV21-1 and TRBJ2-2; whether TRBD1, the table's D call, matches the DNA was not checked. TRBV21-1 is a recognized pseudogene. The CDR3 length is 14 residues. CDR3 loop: CASRPGHNTGELFF. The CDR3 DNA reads TGTGCCAGCAGACCGGGACACAACACCGGGGAGCTGTTTTTT.

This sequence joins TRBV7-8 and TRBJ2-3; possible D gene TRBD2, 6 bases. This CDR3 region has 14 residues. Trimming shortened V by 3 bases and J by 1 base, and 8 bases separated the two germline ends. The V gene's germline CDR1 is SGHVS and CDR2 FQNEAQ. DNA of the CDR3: TGTGCCAGCAGCTTGTCTAGCGGCACAGATACGCAGTATTTT. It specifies CASSLSSGTDTQYF.

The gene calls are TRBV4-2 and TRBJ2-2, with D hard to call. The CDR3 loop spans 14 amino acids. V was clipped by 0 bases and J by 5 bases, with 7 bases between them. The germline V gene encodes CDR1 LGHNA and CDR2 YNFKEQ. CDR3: CASSQEMATGELFF. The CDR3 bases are TGTGCCAGCAGCCAAGAGATGGCTACCGGGGAGCTGTTTTTT.